This T cell receptor (beta chain) is from a study of monozygotic twins with cystic fibrosis. Sequencing used immunoSEQ multiplex PCR; TCRdb keeps in-frame clones, though not all of them. The sample yields some 30,000 clones, roughly 90% seen once. Germline V gene lookup returns CDR1 SGHRS and CDR2 YFSETQ. V was pared by 0 bases and J by 2 bases, with 2 bases of the junction left unmatched. The CDR3 has 15 amino acids. Findings of the study overall: Unrelated CF individuals shared fewer identical clonotypes than monozygotic CF twins. The repertoire was suggested to be naive-dominated, clonality median around 0.0089.

Notes on this clone: Its antigen is unknown.

This receptor was obtained from a girl between 2 and 10 years old with cystic fibrosis. The sequenced sample was blood. This chain uses TRBV5-1 with TRBJ1-2, with 9 bases aligning to TRBD1. CDR3 sequence reads: CASSLEGQGNYGYTF. CDR3 coding DNA: TGCGCCAGCAGCTTGGAGGGACAGGGAAACTATGGCTACACCTTC.